This TCR beta chain was documented in a study of blood T cell repertoires in COVID-19. Background on the study: T cells, B-cell-depleted T cells, or PBMCs supplied cDNA or gDNA.

The method was immunoSEQ multiplex PCR; TCRdb's version includes in-frame clones alone and lacks a portion of them. The sample carries roughly 280,000 clones, around 87% recorded once. Recruited during active infection, patients (from Seattle) were subsequently followed longitudinally. After removal of 7 bases from V and 5 bases from J, the junction contained 11 bases not matched to a gene. The V gene's germline CDR1 is SNHLY and CDR2 FYNNEI. The CDR3 is 15 amino acids. The TCR was taken from a woman in her sixties with COVID-19, enrolled during active disease. This sequence joins TRBV2 and TRBJ2-5; 9 bases are a match to TRBD1. Source material: peripheral blood. CDR3 sequence reads: CASKPDRGSGETQYF. The CDR3 DNA is TGTGCCAGCAAACCGGACAGGGGCTCGGGGGAGACCCAGTACTTC.